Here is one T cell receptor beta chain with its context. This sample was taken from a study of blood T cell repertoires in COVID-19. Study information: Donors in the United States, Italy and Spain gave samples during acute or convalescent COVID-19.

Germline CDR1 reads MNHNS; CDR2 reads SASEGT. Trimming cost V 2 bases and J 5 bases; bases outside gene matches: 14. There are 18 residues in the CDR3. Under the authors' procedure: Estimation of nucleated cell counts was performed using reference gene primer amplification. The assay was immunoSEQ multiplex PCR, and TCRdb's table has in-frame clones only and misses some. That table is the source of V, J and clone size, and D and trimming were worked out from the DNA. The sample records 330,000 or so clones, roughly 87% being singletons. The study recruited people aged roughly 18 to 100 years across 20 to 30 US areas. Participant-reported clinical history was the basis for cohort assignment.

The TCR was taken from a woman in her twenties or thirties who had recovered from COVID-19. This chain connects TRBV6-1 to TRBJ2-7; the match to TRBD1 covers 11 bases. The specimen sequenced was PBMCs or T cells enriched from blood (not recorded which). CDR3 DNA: TGTGCCAGCAGTGAAATAATGGGACAGGGGGTTTCAATGGACGAGCAGTACTTC. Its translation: CASSEIMGQGVSMDEQYF.